The clone carrying this T cell receptor (beta chain) came up many times. No antigen is known for it. Alpha and beta libraries were amplified separately from the second PCR onward. Cells stained for CD3, CD4, CD8, CD45RA, CD27 and viability were sorted into four CD45RA/CD27 subsets. The data originate from a study of naive and memory T cell subsets. Findings of the study overall: Each distinct alpha or beta sequence counts as one clonotype.

Two oligonucleotides, mixed equimolar, formed the beta constant-region primer covering TRBC1 and TRBC2. Ligated cDNA was amplified by four rounds of PCR with nested alpha and beta constant-region primers and SP2. TCRdb passed the UMI-ligation and nested PCR reads through MiXCR, listing each CDR3 protein once. The sample consists of about 80,000 distinct CDR3 sequences, roughly 13% of them appearing once. From germline, CDR1 is MNHEY and CDR2 SVGEGT. V gave up 2 bases and J gave up 6 bases, with 8 bases separating them. This CDR3 comprises 12 residues. Sequences were obtained from central memory CD4+ T cells from blood. The chain links TRBV6-2 or TRBV6-3 to TRBJ2-7; D might be TRBD1 or TRBD2, each matching 5 bases. This clonotype was obtained from a human donor in good health. As DNA, the CDR3 is TGTGCCAGCAGTTACGGGGGTGGCGAGCAGTACTTC. Its protein is CASSYGGGEQYF.